This TCR beta chain stems from a study of T cell changes during pregnancy in multiple sclerosis. The V end was cut by 5 bases, the J end by 6 bases, with 25 bases between. This CDR3 has 18 residues. Germline CDR1 reads MNHEY; CDR2 reads SMNVEV (reference sequence). Libraries were prepared by immunoSEQ multiplex PCR; TCRdb keeps only in-frame clonotypes and omits some of them. The table records fewer than 150,000 clones, about 96% of them present only once. In its sample, this clone was seen once. The chain has TRBV27 and TRBJ2-2; D is possibly TRBD1 (11 bases). The sequencing here drew on peripheral blood, taken after pregnancy. This TCR derives from a female donor with multiple sclerosis, enrolled in a pregnancy study. The CDR3 loop is CASSGDRGGLASAGELFF. DNA of the CDR3: TGTGCCAGCAGTGGGGACAGGGGGGGACTAGCGAGCGCCGGGGAGCTGTTTTTT.